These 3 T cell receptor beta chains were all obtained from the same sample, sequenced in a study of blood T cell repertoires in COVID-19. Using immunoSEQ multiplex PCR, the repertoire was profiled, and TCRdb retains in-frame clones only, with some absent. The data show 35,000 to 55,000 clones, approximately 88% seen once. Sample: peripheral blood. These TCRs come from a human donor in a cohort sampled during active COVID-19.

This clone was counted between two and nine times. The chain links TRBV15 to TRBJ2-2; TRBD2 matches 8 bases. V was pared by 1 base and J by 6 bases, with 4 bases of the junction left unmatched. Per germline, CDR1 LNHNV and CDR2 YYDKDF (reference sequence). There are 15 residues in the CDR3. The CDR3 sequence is CATSRAGGAAGELFF. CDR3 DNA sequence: TGTGCCACCAGCAGAGCCGGGGGGGCCGCCGGGGAGCTGTTTTTT.

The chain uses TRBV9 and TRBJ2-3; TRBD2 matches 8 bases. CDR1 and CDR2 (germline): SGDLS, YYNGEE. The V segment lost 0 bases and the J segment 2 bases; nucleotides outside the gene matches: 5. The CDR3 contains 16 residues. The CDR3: CASSVGRRGVTDTQYF. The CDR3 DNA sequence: TGTGCCAGCAGCGTAGGACGGCGGGGGGTCACAGATACGCAGTATTTT.

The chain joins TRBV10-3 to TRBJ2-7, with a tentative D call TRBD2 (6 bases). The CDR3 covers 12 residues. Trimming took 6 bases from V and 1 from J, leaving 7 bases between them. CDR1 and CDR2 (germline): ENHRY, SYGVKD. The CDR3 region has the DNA TGTGCCATCAGCGGGGGTTCCTACGAGCAGTACTTC. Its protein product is CAISGGSYEQYF.